The rows below give T cell receptor beta chains drawn from one sample of a study of T cell repertoires in cytomegalovirus infection. No antigen has been identified for these receptors. Each CDR3 protein is one row after TCRdb ran MiXCR on the reads. The sample lists 600,000 to 700,000 distinct CDR3 sequences; roughly a third were seen once. Source: cultured PBMCs, taken from culture after CMV antigen stimulation. The receptors come from a human donor in good health (CMV status not recorded). Some clones in this sample may be carry-over from other donors' samples. Each CDR3 is given with its conserved first and last residue. D genes are given only for firm matches. The size of a clone is reported for some rows only, either as once, few or many, or as a class for expanded clones.

len	v_gene	abundance	d_gene	j_gene	CDR3aa	CDR3nt
13	TRBV20-1	few	-	TRBJ2-3	CSARSPSTDTQYF	TGCAGTGCTAGATCCCCTAGCACAGATACGCAGTATTTT
13	TRBV5-4	once	-	TRBJ2-1	CASNSDSYNEQFF	TGTGCCAGCAACTCCGACAGTTACAATGAGCAGTTCTTC
19	TRBV12-3/TRBV12-4	-	TRBD2	TRBJ2-3	CASLLSTSGGPIDTDTQYF	TGTGCCAGCCTACTCAGCACTAGCGGGGGCCCGATCGACACAGATACGCAGTATTTT
13	TRBV19	few	-	TRBJ2-4	CASSITAENIQYF	TGTGCCAGTAGTATAACGGCCGAAAACATTCAGTACTTC
14	TRBV14	few	TRBD1	TRBJ2-3	CASTQGEITDTQYF	TGTGCCAGCACCCAGGGGGAAATTACAGATACGCAGTATTTT
17	TRBV7-2	many	-	TRBJ2-3	CASSFRGAPHSTDTQYF	TGTGCCAGCAGCTTCCGCGGGGCACCCCATAGCACAGATACGCAGTATTTT
16	TRBV20-1	-	-	TRBJ2-1	CSARVLSGIVLDEQFF	TGCAGTGCTAGAGTTTTATCGGGAATAGTTTTAGATGAGCAGTTCTTC
16	TRBV20-1	-	TRBD2	TRBJ2-3	CSSYRLAGGSTDTQYF	TGCAGTTCCTACCGACTAGCGGGGGGGAGCACAGATACGCAGTATTTT
17	TRBV7-2	few	TRBD2	TRBJ2-3	CASSSADLAGGGYTQYF	TGTGCCAGCAGCTCCGCCGATCTAGCGGGAGGGGGGTATACGCAGTATTTT
17	TRBV7-8	few	TRBD2	TRBJ2-5	CASSHLGAGGLQETQYF	TGTGCCAGCAGCCACCTAGGAGCGGGGGGGCTCCAAGAGACCCAGTACTTC
19	TRBV4-1	-	TRBD1	TRBJ1-4	CASSQVGGQGIATNEKLFF	TGCGCCAGCAGCCAAGTCGGGGGACAGGGGATTGCAACTAATGAAAAACTGTTTTTT